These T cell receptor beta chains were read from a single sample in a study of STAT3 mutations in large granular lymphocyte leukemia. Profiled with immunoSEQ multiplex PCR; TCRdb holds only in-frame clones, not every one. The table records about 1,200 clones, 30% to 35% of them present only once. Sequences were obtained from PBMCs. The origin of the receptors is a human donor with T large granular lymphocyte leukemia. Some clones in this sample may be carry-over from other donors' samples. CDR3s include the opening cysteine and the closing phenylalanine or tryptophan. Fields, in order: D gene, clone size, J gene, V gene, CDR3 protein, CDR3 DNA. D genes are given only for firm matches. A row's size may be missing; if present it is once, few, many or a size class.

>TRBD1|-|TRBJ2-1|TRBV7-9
CASSLGTGRYNEQFF
TGTGCCAGCAGCTTAGGGACAGGGCGCTACAATGAGCAGTTCTTC
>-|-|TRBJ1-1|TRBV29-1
CSVNRVGEAFF
TGCAGCGTGAACAGGGTTGGTGAAGCTTTCTTT
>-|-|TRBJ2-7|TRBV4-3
CASSHDYRDGNEQYF
TGCGCCAGCAGCCACGATTATCGGGACGGCAACGAGCAGTACTTC
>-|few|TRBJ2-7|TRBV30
CAWSAGQGYEQYF
TGTGCCTGGAGCGCCGGGCAGGGCTACGAGCAGTACTTC
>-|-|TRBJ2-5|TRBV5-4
CASSLAYSTPETQYF
TGTGCCAGCAGCTTGGCCTATAGTACCCCAGAGACCCAGTACTTC
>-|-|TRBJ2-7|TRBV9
CASNEGEARLEQYF
TGTGCCAGCAACGAGGGGGAGGCTCGTCTAGAGCAGTACTTC
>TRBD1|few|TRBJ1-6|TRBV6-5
CASSYEGTGDSPLHF
TGTGCCAGCAGTTACGAAGGGACAGGAGATTCACCCCTCCACTTT
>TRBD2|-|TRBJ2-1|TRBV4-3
CASSQDSSGGYNEQFF
TGCGCCAGCAGCCAAGATTCCAGCGGGGGGTACAATGAGCAGTTCTTC
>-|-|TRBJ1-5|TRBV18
CASSPRRTSNQPQHF
TGTGCCAGCTCACCCCGTCGGACTAGCAATCAGCCCCAGCATTTT
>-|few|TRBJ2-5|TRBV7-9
CASSPEEGLGTQYF
TGTGCCAGCAGCCCCGAGGAGGGCTTGGGGACCCAGTACTTC
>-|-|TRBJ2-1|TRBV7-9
CASSLGDGSYNEQFF
TGTGCCAGCAGCTTAGGGGACGGCTCCTACAATGAGCAGTTCTTC
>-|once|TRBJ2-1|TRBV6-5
CASSSRGFRSYNEQFF
TGTGCCAGCAGTTCCAGGGGTTTCAGATCCTACAATGAGCAGTTCTTC
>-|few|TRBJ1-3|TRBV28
CASSFRGYGNTIYF
TGTGCCAGCAGTTTTCGGGGGTACGGAAACACCATATATTTT
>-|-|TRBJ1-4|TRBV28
CASRRLSPREKLFF
TGTGCCAGCAGAAGGCTTAGCCCGAGGGAAAAACTGTTTTTT
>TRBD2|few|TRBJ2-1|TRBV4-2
CASASGSYEQFF
TGTGCCAGCGCTAGCGGGAGCTATGAGCAGTTCTTC
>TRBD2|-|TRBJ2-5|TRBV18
CASSPPGLGGQETQYF
TGTGCCAGCTCACCACCGGGACTAGGGGGCCAAGAGACCCAGTACTTC
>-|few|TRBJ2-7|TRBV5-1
CASTYSGTDVEQYF
TGCGCCAGCACTTACTCCGGGACGGATGTCGAGCAGTACTTC
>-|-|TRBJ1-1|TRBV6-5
CASSQDTNTEAFF
TGTGCCAGCAGCCAAGACACGAACACTGAAGCTTTCTTT
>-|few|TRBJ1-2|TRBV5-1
CASSLEGETDGYTF
TGCGCCAGCAGCTTGGAAGGGGAGACAGATGGCTACACCTTC
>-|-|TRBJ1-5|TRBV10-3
CAISGGLQPQHF
TGTGCCATCAGTGGGGGGCTGCAGCCCCAGCATTTT
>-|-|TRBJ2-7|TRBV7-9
CASSPDYEQYF
TGTGCCAGCAGCCCGGACTACGAGCAGTACTTC
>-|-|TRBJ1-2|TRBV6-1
CASSGTVNYGYTF
TGTGCCAGCAGTGGGACAGTTAACTATGGCTACACCTTC
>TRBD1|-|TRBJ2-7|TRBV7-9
CASSPRGQEDEQYF
TGTGCCAGCAGCCCAAGGGGACAGGAAGACGAGCAGTACTTC
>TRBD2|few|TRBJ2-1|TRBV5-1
CASSLAGYYNEQFF
TGCGCCAGCAGCTTAGCGGGATACTACAATGAGCAGTTCTTC
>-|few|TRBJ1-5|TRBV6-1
CASSPTNLQPQHF
TGTGCCAGCAGCCCGACAAACCTTCAGCCCCAGCATTTT
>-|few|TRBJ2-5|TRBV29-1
CSVGGVETQYF
TGCAGCGTTGGGGGAGTTGAGACCCAGTACTTC
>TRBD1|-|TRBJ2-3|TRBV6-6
CASASGTGKWDTQYF
TGTGCCAGCGCCTCCGGGACAGGGAAGTGGGATACGCAGTATTTT
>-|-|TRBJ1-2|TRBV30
CAWSVNSLYGYTF
TGTGCCTGGAGTGTAAACAGCCTCTATGGCTACACCTTC
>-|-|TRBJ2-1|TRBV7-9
CASRGEIEQFF
TGTGCCAGCAGAGGAGAGATTGAGCAGTTCTTC
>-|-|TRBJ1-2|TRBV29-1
CSARGDSNYGYTF
TGCAGCGCCCGGGGGGATAGTAACTATGGCTACACCTTC
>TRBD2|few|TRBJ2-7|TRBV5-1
CASSLKLAGNYEQYF
TGCGCCAGCAGCTTGAAACTAGCGGGGAACTACGAGCAGTACTTC
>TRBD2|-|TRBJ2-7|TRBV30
CAWSGGTSTLQQYF
TGTGCCTGGAGTGGGGGGACTAGCACGCTACAGCAGTACTTC
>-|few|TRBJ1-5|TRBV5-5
CASSLAAGINQPQHF
TGTGCCAGCAGCTTGGCCGCGGGGATCAATCAGCCCCAGCATTTT
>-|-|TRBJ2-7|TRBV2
CASSESLAGYEQYF
TGTGCCAGCAGTGAAAGTCTAGCAGGCTACGAGCAGTACTTC
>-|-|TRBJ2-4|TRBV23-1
CASSQSFWGAKNIQYF
TGCGCCAGCAGTCAATCGTTCTGGGGCGCCAAAAACATTCAGTACTTC
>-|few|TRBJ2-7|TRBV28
CASTLGQYYEQYF
TGTGCCAGCACCCTAGGACAGTACTACGAGCAGTACTTC
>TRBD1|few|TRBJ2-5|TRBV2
CASSEAGQGKTQYF
TGTGCCAGCAGTGAGGCGGGACAGGGGAAGACCCAGTACTTC
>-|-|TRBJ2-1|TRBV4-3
CASSQEVRQDPYNEQFF
TGCGCCAGCAGCCAAGAGGTTAGGCAGGATCCCTACAATGAGCAGTTCTTC
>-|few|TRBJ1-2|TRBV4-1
CASSQDPTGYGYTF
TGCGCCAGCAGCCAAGATCCAACGGGCTATGGCTACACCTTC
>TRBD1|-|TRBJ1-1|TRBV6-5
CASSYRGSITEAFF
TGTGCCAGCAGCTACAGGGGGAGTATAACTGAAGCTTTCTTT
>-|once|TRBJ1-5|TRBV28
CASIPGARNQPQHF
TGTGCCAGCATTCCAGGGGCGCGCAATCAGCCCCAGCATTTT
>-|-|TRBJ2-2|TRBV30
CAWSVLWSGNTGELFF
TGTGCCTGGAGTGTACTTTGGTCCGGGAACACCGGGGAGCTGTTTTTT
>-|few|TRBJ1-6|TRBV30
CAWSVPDSPLHF
TGTGCCTGGAGTGTACCCGACTCACCCCTCCACTTT
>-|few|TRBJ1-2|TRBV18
CASSPYSGTEYGYTF
TGTGCCAGCTCACCATATTCCGGGACTGAGTATGGCTACACCTTC
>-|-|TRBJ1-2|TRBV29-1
CSVGGLNYGYTF
TGCAGCGTTGGCGGACTAAACTATGGCTACACCTTC
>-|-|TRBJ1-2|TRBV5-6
CASSPQGLYGYTF
TGTGCCAGCAGCCCCCAGGGCCTCTATGGCTACACCTTC
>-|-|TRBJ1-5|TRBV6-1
CASSEADGSNQPQHF
TGTGCCAGCAGTGAAGCGGACGGTAGCAATCAGCCCCAGCATTTT
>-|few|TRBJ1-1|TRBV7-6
CASSLRGPDTEAFF
TGTGCCAGCAGCTTAAGGGGACCCGACACTGAAGCTTTCTTT
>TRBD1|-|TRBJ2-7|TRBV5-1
CASSYRDSLYEQYF
TGCGCCAGCAGCTACCGGGACAGCTTGTACGAGCAGTACTTC